The rows below give T cell receptor beta chains drawn from one sample of a study of blood T cell repertoires in COVID-19. Using immunoSEQ multiplex PCR, the repertoire was profiled, and TCRdb retains in-frame clones only, with some absent. The sample yields some 200,000 clones, approximately 81% seen once. The sequenced sample was peripheral blood. The receptor source for this set is a woman between 65 and 79 years old with COVID-19, enrolled during active disease. Both conserved end residues are part of each CDR3. A D gene is named only where the DNA matches it firmly. For some rows the clone size is stated as once, few or many, or as a class when expanded; others skip it.

cdr3_nt cdr3_aa j_call clone_size d_call v_call
TGTGCCAGCAGCCCCACAACAGATACGCAGTATTTT CASSPTTDTQYF TRBJ2-3 NA NA TRBV7-2
TGCGCCAGCAGCTTGTTCCGGGGTACCTATGGCTACACCTTC CASSLFRGTYGYTF TRBJ1-2 NA NA TRBV5-1
TGTGCCACGCGCCATGGGACAAATGAAAAACTGTTTTTT CATRHGTNEKLFF TRBJ1-4 few NA TRBV6-5
TGTGCCAGCAGTGAATCAGGGTATGGGCCCCAGCATTTT CASSESGYGPQHF TRBJ1-5 NA NA TRBV2
TGTGCCAGCAGCCCGACAGCCGGGACTTGGGGATGGTCCTTCTCCTACAATGAGCAGTTCTTC CASSPTAGTWGWSFSYNEQFF TRBJ2-1 NA NA TRBV4-2
TGCGCCAGCGGAACCGACGAAAGGAGACAGGGTACGGGTGGCTACACCTTC CASGTDERRQGTGGYTF TRBJ1-2 NA TRBD1 TRBV4-1
TGTGCCAGCAGCGTCGGGGTCAGCGGGGGAATCAATGAGCAGTTCTTC CASSVGVSGGINEQFF TRBJ2-1 NA TRBD2 TRBV9
TGTGCCAGCAGTTACTCGGATGGGAGGGGGCCCCAGCATTTT CASSYSDGRGPQHF TRBJ1-5 NA NA TRBV6-5
TGTGCCAGTCAGGGGAACACTGAAGCTTTCTTT CASQGNTEAFF TRBJ1-1 few NA TRBV6-1
TGCGCCAGCAGCTTGGGAGCGGACAGGGAAGGACCCTACAATGAGCAGTTCTTC CASSLGADREGPYNEQFF TRBJ2-1 NA TRBD1 TRBV5-1
TGTGCCAGCAGCCGCATCAGGGGTAGCACAGATACGCAGTATTTT CASSRIRGSTDTQYF TRBJ2-3 NA NA TRBV14
TGTGCCACCAGTGAGTCAAATCAGCCCCAGCATTTT CATSESNQPQHF TRBJ1-5 NA NA TRBV24-1
TGTGCCAGTAGTATAGTCCCGGGTCGTGGGCAGTTCTTC CASSIVPGRGQFF TRBJ2-1 NA NA TRBV19
TGCAGCGTTGGATGGATGACTAGCGGGACCAATGAGCAGTTCTTC CSVGWMTSGTNEQFF TRBJ2-1 NA TRBD2 TRBV29-1
TGTGCCAGCCGGAACACCGGGGAGCTGTTTTTT CASRNTGELFF TRBJ2-2 NA NA TRBV6-5
TGTGCCACCAGCAAAGGAACCGGGACAGGGGCTCAGCCCCAGCATTTT CATSKGTGTGAQPQHF TRBJ1-5 NA TRBD1 TRBV15
TGTGCCATCTCCGGGACTAGAAGAGAGACCCAGTACTTC CAISGTRRETQYF TRBJ2-5 NA TRBD2 TRBV28
TGTGCAAGTCGAGAGGCGGGGGTCCAAGAGACCCAGTACTTC CASREAGVQETQYF TRBJ2-5 NA NA TRBV12-2
TGTGCCAGCAGCAAAGATGTAGTATTCACAGATACGCAGTATTTT CASSKDVVFTDTQYF TRBJ2-3 few NA TRBV21-1
TGCGCCAGCAGCTTGGGACAGGCTGGAAACACCATATATTTT CASSLGQAGNTIYF TRBJ1-3 NA NA TRBV5-1
TGTGCCATCAGTCCGGGACAGGAAAAACAGCCCCAGCATTTT CAISPGQEKQPQHF TRBJ1-5 NA TRBD1 TRBV10-3
TGTGCCAGCAGTGAAAGTTTGTGGAGGGCGGGCTATGGCTACACCTTC CASSESLWRAGYGYTF TRBJ1-2 NA NA TRBV2
TGTGCCAGCTGGGGGGTTAGGACCGGAGACAATGAGCAGTTCTTC CASWGVRTGDNEQFF TRBJ2-1 NA NA TRBV18
TGTGCCAGGGAGGATCCGGGACAGGGGAGCACTGAAGCTTTCTTT CAREDPGQGSTEAFF TRBJ1-1 NA TRBD1 TRBV19
TGTGCCAGCACCTCCCGGGGGGGGATCGGGGAGCTGTTTTTT CASTSRGGIGELFF TRBJ2-2 NA TRBD2 TRBV6-5
TGTGCCACCAGTGATCGACTAGCCGGGGCCGGGGAGCTGTTTTTT CATSDRLAGAGELFF TRBJ2-2 NA TRBD2 TRBV24-1